The rows below give T cell receptor beta chains drawn from one sample of a study of OX40 agonist ivuxolimab in advanced cancers. TCRdb's copy holds only in-frame clones and misses some; the assay was immunoSEQ multiplex PCR. In the table there are 83,000 or so clones, approximately 84% of which are singletons. Sequencing used CD4+ or CD8+ T cells sorted from blood, obtained in a trial of the OX40 agonist ivuxolimab. Receptor source: an adult with an advanced solid tumor such as melanoma, head and neck, liver or kidney cancer. Both conserved end residues are part of each CDR3. The order of the fields is J gene, V gene, D gene, clone size, CDR3 DNA, CDR3 protein. The D gene is left open where the match is weak. Clone size is shown for a subset of rows, as once, few, many or a class of expanded clone.

>TRBJ1-2|TRBV5-1|.|.
TGCGCCAGCAGCTTGGCCGTCGGCAGCTCCAACTATGGCTACACCTTC
CASSLAVGSSNYGYTF
>TRBJ1-1|TRBV7-3|.|.
TGTGCCAGCAGCTTAGATTTAAGAACTGAAGCTTTCTTT
CASSLDLRTEAFF
>TRBJ2-6|TRBV5-1|.|.
TGCGCCAGCAGCCCCGGACAGATGCTCTCTGGGGCCAACGTCCTGACTTTC
CASSPGQMLSGANVLTF
>TRBJ1-5|TRBV18|TRBD1|.
TGTGCCAGCTCACCCCAGGGGGCCGGAGATCAGCCCCAGCATTTT
CASSPQGAGDQPQHF
>TRBJ1-5|TRBV15|.|.
TGTGCCACCAGCTTGGGGACTTATAATCAGCCCCAGCATTTT
CATSLGTYNQPQHF
>TRBJ1-1|TRBV2|.|few
TGTGCCAGGGCCCGATTTCCAGCGCCGATGAACACTGAAGCTTTCTTT
CARARFPAPMNTEAFF
>TRBJ2-1|TRBV5-1|.|once
TGCGCCAGCAGCTTGGTGTGGGGGGCGGTACGATACAATGAGCAGTTCTTC
CASSLVWGAVRYNEQFF
>TRBJ1-2|TRBV18|TRBD1|.
TGTGCCAGCTCACCTCCGGGGACAGGGAGAAGGGGCTACACCTTC
CASSPPGTGRRGYTF
>TRBJ2-2|TRBV2|.|.
TGTGCCAGCAGTGAAGCGCTCGGTAGCCCCATCGGGGAGCTGTTTTTT
CASSEALGSPIGELFF
>TRBJ1-2|TRBV5-5|.|.
TGTGCCAGCAGCTGGGGGACCGATGGCTACACCTTC
CASSWGTDGYTF
>TRBJ2-2|TRBV7-9|.|.
TGTGCCAGCAGTATGAGGGGGTGGGACACCGGGGAGCTGTTTTTT
CASSMRGWDTGELFF
>TRBJ2-3|TRBV19|TRBD2|.
TGTGCCAGTAGTATTCTAGCGGGGGGACCTAGCACAGATACGCAGTATTTT
CASSILAGGPSTDTQYF
>TRBJ2-2|TRBV18|TRBD2|few
TGTGCCAGCTCACCGATGGCGCTAGCGGGGGCCCTTACGAACACCGGGGAGCTGTTTTTT
CASSPMALAGALTNTGELFF
>TRBJ1-1|TRBV5-4|.|once
TGTGCCAGCAGCTGGGCGGGGGGGCAAGCTTTCTTT
CASSWAGGQAFF
>TRBJ2-2|TRBV6-5|TRBD1|.
TGTGCCAGTTGCACAGGGGGCAACACCGGGGAGCTGTTTTTT
CASCTGGNTGELFF
>TRBJ2-2|TRBV5-1|.|few
TGCGCCAGCAGCTTGACTAGCCGCACCGGGGAGCTGTTTTTT
CASSLTSRTGELFF
>TRBJ1-1|TRBV10-3|.|.
TGTGCCATCAGTGCCGGGCGAGGGTGGATCACTGAAGCTTTCTTT
CAISAGRGWITEAFF
>TRBJ2-5|TRBV11-3|TRBD2|.
TGTGCCACCTCATTCTCGGGGGGGGCCTTAGGGGAGACCCAGTACTTC
CATSFSGGALGETQYF
>TRBJ2-7|TRBV19|TRBD2|.
TGTGCCAGTAGTATCAAATCTAGCGGGGGTTCCTACGAGCAGTACTTC
CASSIKSSGGSYEQYF
>TRBJ2-2|TRBV2|.|.
TGTGCCAGCTGCTGGTCGGGCACCGGGGAGCTGTTTTTT
CASCWSGTGELFF
>TRBJ2-1|TRBV21-1|.|.
TGTGCCAGCAGCAAAGAAGGGACTAGCGGGATTTGTGATGAGCAGTTCTTC
CASSKEGTSGICDEQFF
>TRBJ2-2|TRBV4-1|TRBD2|.
TGCGCCAGCAGCCAGGAACGGGAGGCCTCGAACACCGGGGAGCTGTTTTTT
CASSQEREASNTGELFF
>TRBJ1-4|TRBV18|.|.
TGTGCCAGCTCACCACCGTCTTCTACAGGATTCAATGAAAAACTGTTTTTT
CASSPPSSTGFNEKLFF
>TRBJ2-1|TRBV6-1|.|.
TGTGCCAGCGTAGAACAGAGCTCCTACAATGAGCAGTTCTTC
CASVEQSSYNEQFF
>TRBJ2-5|TRBV7-2|.|.
TGTGCCAGCAGTTCCTCAAGGGAACCCGGGGAGACCCAGTACTTC
CASSSSREPGETQYF
>TRBJ2-1|TRBV4-1|.|.
TGCGCCAGCAGCCCGCAAATGACAGGATTCCATGAGCAGTTCTTC
CASSPQMTGFHEQFF
>TRBJ2-2|TRBV5-4|.|.
TGTGCCAGTGGTTGGGGAACCGGGGAGCTGTTTTTT
CASGWGTGELFF
>TRBJ2-3|TRBV2|.|once
TGTGCCAGCAGGACGGGAGTAGGCACAGATACGCAGTATTTT
CASRTGVGTDTQYF
>TRBJ2-3|TRBV7-9|.|.
TGTGCCAGCAGCTTTCCCTCCACAGATACGCAGTATTTT
CASSFPSTDTQYF
>TRBJ1-4|TRBV6-1|TRBD1|.
TGTGCCAGCAGGAGGGGGACAGGGGGTGAAAAACTGTTTTTT
CASRRGTGGEKLFF
>TRBJ2-7|TRBV7-2|TRBD2|.
TGTGCCAGCAGGGCGACTAGCGGGAGTAACTACGAGCAGTACTTC
CASRATSGSNYEQYF
>TRBJ1-5|TRBV19|.|.
TGTGCCAGTAGTATAAGGGGCGGGGATAGCAATCAGCCCCAGCATTTT
CASSIRGGDSNQPQHF
>TRBJ2-1|TRBV15|.|.
TGTGCCACCAGCAGAGATTGGGGCAATGAGCAGTTCTTC
CATSRDWGNEQFF
>TRBJ1-5|TRBV7-9|.|.
TGTGCCAGCAGCTTAGCGGGGGGTTATAGCAATCAGCCCCAGCATTTT
CASSLAGGYSNQPQHF
>TRBJ1-1|TRBV18|.|.
TGTGCCAGCTCACCCTCGCGGGGGTCGGGCACTGAAGCTTTCTTT
CASSPSRGSGTEAFF
>TRBJ1-5|TRBV6-5|.|.
TGTGCCAGCAGTTACTCCTATAATCAGCCCCAGCATTTT
CASSYSYNQPQHF
>TRBJ1-4|TRBV18|.|.
TGTGCCAGCTCACCACGTCAGGGGCAAACGAGTGAAAAACTGTTTTTT
CASSPRQGQTSEKLFF
>TRBJ2-1|TRBV5-1|.|.
TGCGCCAGCAGCTTGGGGCCAGGGAATGAGCAGTTCTTC
CASSLGPGNEQFF
>TRBJ1-2|TRBV4-2|.|.
TGTGCCAGCAGCCATGAAGGATCGGGCTATGGCTACACCTTC
CASSHEGSGYGYTF
>TRBJ2-1|TRBV18|TRBD2|.
TGTGCCAGCTCACCGGGACTAGCGGGAGATGTAGAGCAGTTCTTC
CASSPGLAGDVEQFF
>TRBJ2-7|TRBV7-2|.|.
TGTGCCAGCAGCCTAGTGTCCGGGAGCTCCTCTCTCTGGGAGCAGTACTTC
CASSLVSGSSSLWEQYF
>TRBJ2-1|TRBV5-1|.|.
TGCGCCAGCAGCTTGGTGGCGGGAACCTACAATGAGCAGTTCTTC
CASSLVAGTYNEQFF
>TRBJ2-3|TRBV7-3|.|.
TGTGCCAGCAGCCTCCGGACTAACACAGATACGCAGTATTTT
CASSLRTNTDTQYF
>TRBJ2-3|TRBV7-2|TRBD2|.
TGTGCCAGCCCACTAGCGGGGGTTGCAGATACGCAGTATTTT
CASPLAGVADTQYF
>TRBJ2-3|TRBV6-6|TRBD2|.
TGTGCCAGCAGGCCGGGGGGGTCACTCACAGATACGCAGTATTTT
CASRPGGSLTDTQYF
>TRBJ2-7|TRBV4-2|TRBD2|.
TGTGCCAGCAGCCAAGATCTGACTAGCGGGTACGAGCAGTACTTC
CASSQDLTSGYEQYF
>TRBJ2-1|TRBV27|TRBD1|.
TGTGCCAGCAGTTTCGGACAGGGTCCATGGTTCTTC
CASSFGQGPWFF
>TRBJ2-1|TRBV9|.|.
TGTGCCAGCAGCCAGGGGGGGCTCGGGAACAATGAGCAGTTCTTC
CASSQGGLGNNEQFF
>TRBJ1-2|TRBV7-9|.|once
TGTGCCAGCTCGAAAGGGGCAGACTATGGCTACACCTTC
CASSKGADYGYTF
>TRBJ2-6|TRBV5-1|TRBD2|.
TGCGCCAGCAGCTTGGGACTAGCCGCGGAAGGGGCCAACGTCCTGACTTTC
CASSLGLAAEGANVLTF
>TRBJ2-7|TRBV7-8|.|.
TGTGCCAGCAGCGCCTCTTACGAGCAGTACTTC
CASSASYEQYF
>TRBJ1-5|TRBV30|TRBD1|.
TGTGCCTGGACAGGGGGCTTCAATCAGCCCCAGCATTTT
CAWTGGFNQPQHF
>TRBJ2-1|TRBV11-3|.|.
TGTGCCAGCAGCTTAGAAGACGGGGATGAGCAGTTCTTC
CASSLEDGDEQFF
>TRBJ2-1|TRBV19|.|.
TGTGCCAGTAGTATCGGGACTCCTTCCTACAATGAGCAGTTCTTC
CASSIGTPSYNEQFF
>TRBJ1-2|TRBV4-3|.|.
TGCGCCAGCAGCCAAGGCAGAGACAGATGGGGCGGCTACACCTTC
CASSQGRDRWGGYTF
>TRBJ1-3|TRBV15|.|.
TGTGCCACCAGCAGAGATAGGACTGGAAACACCATATATTTT
CATSRDRTGNTIYF
>TRBJ2-1|TRBV4-1|TRBD1|.
TGCGCCAGCAGCCAGGGAAGGGGGCTAAACAATGAGCAGTTCTTC
CASSQGRGLNNEQFF
>TRBJ2-7|TRBV7-9|.|.
TGTGCCAGCAGCCAAGAAAAGCCCACGGGCGAGCAGTACTTC
CASSQEKPTGEQYF
>TRBJ2-7|TRBV27|.|.
TGTGCCAGCAGTCCGACTCTCTCCTACGAGCAGTACTTC
CASSPTLSYEQYF